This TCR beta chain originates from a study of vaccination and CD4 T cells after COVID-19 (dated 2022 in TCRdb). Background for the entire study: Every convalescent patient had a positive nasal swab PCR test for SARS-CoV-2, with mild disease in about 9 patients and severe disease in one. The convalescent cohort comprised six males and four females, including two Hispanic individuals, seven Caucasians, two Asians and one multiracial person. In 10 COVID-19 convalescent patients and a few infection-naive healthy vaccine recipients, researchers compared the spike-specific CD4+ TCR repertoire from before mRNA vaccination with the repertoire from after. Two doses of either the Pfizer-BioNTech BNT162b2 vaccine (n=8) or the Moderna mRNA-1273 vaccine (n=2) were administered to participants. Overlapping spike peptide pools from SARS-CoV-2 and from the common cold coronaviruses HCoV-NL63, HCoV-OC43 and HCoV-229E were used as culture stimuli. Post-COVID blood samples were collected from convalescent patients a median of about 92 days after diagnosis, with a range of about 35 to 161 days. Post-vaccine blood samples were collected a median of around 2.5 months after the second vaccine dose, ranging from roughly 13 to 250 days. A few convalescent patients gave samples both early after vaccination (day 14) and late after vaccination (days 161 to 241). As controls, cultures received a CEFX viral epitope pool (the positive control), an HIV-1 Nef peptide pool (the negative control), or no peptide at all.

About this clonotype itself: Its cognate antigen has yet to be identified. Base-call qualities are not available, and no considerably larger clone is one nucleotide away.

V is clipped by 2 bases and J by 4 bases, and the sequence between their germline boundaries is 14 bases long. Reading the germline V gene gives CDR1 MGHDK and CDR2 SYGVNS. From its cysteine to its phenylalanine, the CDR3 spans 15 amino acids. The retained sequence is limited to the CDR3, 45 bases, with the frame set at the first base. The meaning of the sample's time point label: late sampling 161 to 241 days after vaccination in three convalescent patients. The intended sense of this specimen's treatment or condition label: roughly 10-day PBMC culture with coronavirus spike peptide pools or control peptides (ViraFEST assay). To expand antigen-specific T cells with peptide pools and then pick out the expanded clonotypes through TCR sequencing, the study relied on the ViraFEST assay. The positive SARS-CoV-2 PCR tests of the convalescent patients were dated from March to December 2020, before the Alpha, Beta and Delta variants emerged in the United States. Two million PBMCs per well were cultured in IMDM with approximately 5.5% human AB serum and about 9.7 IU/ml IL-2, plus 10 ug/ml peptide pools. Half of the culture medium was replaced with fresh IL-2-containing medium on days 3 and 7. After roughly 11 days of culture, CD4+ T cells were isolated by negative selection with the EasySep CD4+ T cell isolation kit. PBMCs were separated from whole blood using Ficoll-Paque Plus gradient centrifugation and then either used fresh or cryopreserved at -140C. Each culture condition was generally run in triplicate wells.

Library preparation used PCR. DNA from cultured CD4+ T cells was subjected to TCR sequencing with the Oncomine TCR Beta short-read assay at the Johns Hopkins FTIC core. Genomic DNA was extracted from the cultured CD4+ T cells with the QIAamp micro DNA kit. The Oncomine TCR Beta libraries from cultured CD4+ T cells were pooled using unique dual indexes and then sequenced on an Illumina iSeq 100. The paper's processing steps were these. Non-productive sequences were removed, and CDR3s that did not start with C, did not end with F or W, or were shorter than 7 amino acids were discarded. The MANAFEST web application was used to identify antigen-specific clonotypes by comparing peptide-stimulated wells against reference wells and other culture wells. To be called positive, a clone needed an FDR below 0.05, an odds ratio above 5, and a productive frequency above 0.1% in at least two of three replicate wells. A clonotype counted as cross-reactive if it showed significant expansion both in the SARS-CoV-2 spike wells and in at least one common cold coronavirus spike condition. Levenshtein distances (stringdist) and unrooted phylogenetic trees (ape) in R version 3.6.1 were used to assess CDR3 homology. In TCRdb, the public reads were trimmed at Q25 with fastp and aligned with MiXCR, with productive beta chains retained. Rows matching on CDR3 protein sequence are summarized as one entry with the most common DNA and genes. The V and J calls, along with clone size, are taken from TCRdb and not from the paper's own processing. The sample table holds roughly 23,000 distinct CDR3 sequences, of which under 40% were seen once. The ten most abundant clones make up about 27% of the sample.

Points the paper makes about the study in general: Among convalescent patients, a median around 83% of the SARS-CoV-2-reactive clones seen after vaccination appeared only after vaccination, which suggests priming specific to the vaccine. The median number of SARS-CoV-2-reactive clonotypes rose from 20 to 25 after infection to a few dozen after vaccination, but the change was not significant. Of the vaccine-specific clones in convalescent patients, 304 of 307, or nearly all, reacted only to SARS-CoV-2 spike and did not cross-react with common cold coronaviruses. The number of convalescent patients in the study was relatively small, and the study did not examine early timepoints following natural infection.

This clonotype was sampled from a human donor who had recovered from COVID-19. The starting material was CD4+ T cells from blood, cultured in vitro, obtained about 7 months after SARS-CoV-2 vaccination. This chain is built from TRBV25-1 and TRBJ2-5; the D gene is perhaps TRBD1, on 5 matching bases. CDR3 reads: CASSEGAGRGETQYF. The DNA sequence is TGTGCCAGCAGTGAAGGGGCAGGGCGAGGAGAGACCCAGTACTTC.